This passage covers 24 T cell receptor beta chains from one sample sequenced in a study of cytomegalovirus exposure and HLA in healthy donors. Amplification used 60 Vbeta primers and 13 Jbeta primers. Assay: immunoSEQ multiplex PCR; the TCRdb copy retains only in-frame clones and omits some. In the table there are 100,000 to 150,000 clones, 77% of which are singletons. The sequenced sample was PBMCs. These receptors were taken from an older woman in good health and CMV-seronegative.

V usage is TRBV7-3 and J usage is TRBJ2-2; 7 bases are shared with TRBD2. J lost 3 bases, V lost 2 bases, and 6 bases had no gene match. Germline V gene sequence: CDR1 SGHTA, CDR2 FQGTGA. The CDR3 is made up of 16 amino acids. The CDR3 DNA reads TGTGCCAGCAGCTTAGGTGCAGGGAGGGACACCGGGGAGCTGTTTTTT. Encoded protein: CASSLGAGRDTGELFF.

In this sample, this clone turned up once. The chain uses TRBV6-5 and TRBJ2-5, with TRBD1 matching over 7 bases. This CDR3 region has 13 residues. CDR1 is MNHEY, CDR2 SVGAGI, per germline. V trimming: 8 bases; J trimming: 4 bases; junction bases outside the gene matches: 7. CDR3 in amino acids: CASGSTGLETQYF. In DNA form, the CDR3 reads TGTGCCAGCGGCTCGACAGGGTTAGAGACCCAGTACTTC.

The table lists this clone with a few counts. The J gene is TRBJ2-1, the V gene TRBV10-3; 8 bases match TRBD2. V was pared by 0 bases and J by 6 bases, with 4 bases of the junction left unmatched. Germline CDR1 and CDR2: ENHRY and SYGVKD. This CDR3 spans 15 amino acids. CDR3 sequence reads: CAISESGTRGNEQFF. The CDR3 nucleotides are TGTGCCATCAGTGAGTCGGGGACTAGAGGCAATGAGCAGTTCTTC.

As to this clone: Other nucleotide sequences from this sample produce the same CDR3. V usage is TRBV2 and J usage is TRBJ2-5; a possible D gene is TRBD2 (5 bases). This CDR3 has 13 amino acids. The germline CDR1 and CDR2 sequences are SNHLY and FYNNEI. V was pared by 3 bases and J by 7 bases, with 12 bases between. DNA for the CDR3: TGTGCCAGCAGTGAGGGTCACGGAGGGACCCAGTACTTC. This codes for CASSEGHGGTQYF.

The rearrangement links TRBV18 to TRBJ1-6, with TRBD1 identical over 9 bases. With V trimmed by 4 bases and J by 9 bases, 7 bases remained unmatched. Germline lookup yields CDR1 KGHSH and CDR2 LQKENI. This CDR3 is built from 15 residues. CDR3 in amino acids: CASSRFPDRGSPLHF. The CDR3 DNA follows: TGTGCCAGCTCACGATTTCCGGACAGGGGTTCACCCCTCCACTTT.

V usage is TRBV27 and J usage is TRBJ2-2; possible D gene TRBD2, 5 bases. The V gene lost 5 bases and the J gene lost 1 base, with 8 bases spanning the gap. There are 14 residues in the CDR3. Germline V gives CDR1 MNHEY, CDR2 SMNVEV (reference sequence). This CDR3 reads CASSALGNTGELFF. Written as DNA, the CDR3 is TGTGCCAGCAGTGCACTAGGGAACACCGGGGAGCTGTTTTTT.

The CDR3 reads CASSLDSNGGYTF. The CDR3 coding sequence is TGCGCCAGCAGCTTGGACTCAAATGGTGGCTACACCTTC. The chain joins TRBV5-1 to TRBJ1-2, with D uncertain. Germline values: CDR1 SGHRS, CDR2 YFSETQ. This CDR3 contains 13 residues. Trimming removed 0 bases from V and 7 bases from J, with 10 bases in between.

This clone showed up just a few times. The genes are TRBV5-1 and TRBJ1-3, with a tentative D call TRBD1 (6 bases). Trimming stripped 6 bases from V and 6 bases from J, with 13 bases between. This CDR3 contains 13 residues. CDR1 is SGHRS and CDR2 is YFSETQ in the germline V gene. Written as DNA, the CDR3 is TGCGCCAGCACCCCTGCAGGGGAAAACACCATATATTTT. Amino acids: CASTPAGENTIYF.

This sequence joins TRBV5-1 and TRBJ1-1; D is perhaps TRBD1 (5 bases). The CDR3 loop spans 17 amino acids. Trimming removed 4 bases at V and 0 bases at J, with 19 bases between. Per the germline V gene, CDR1 is SGHRS and CDR2 is YFSETQ. CDR3 sequence (DNA): TGCGCCAGCAGCCCGGGAGGGATGGGGGAAATGAACACTGAAGCTTTCTTT. Its translation is CASSPGGMGEMNTEAFF.

The chain has TRBV5-6 and TRBJ1-5; perhaps TRBD1 as D (6 bases). Per germline, CDR1 SGHDT and CDR2 YYEEEE. CDR3 length: 15 amino acids. Trimming removed 0 bases at V and 5 bases at J, with 12 bases between. DNA of the CDR3: TGTGCCAGCAGCTTGGCCGGGGGGGGGCATCAGCCCCAGCATTTT. This translates into CASSLAGGGHQPQHF.

V gene TRBV29-1 combines with J gene TRBJ2-7; 8 nucleotides agree with TRBD1. This CDR3 is built from 17 residues. J gave up 0 bases and V 0 bases, and 10 bases lay outside the gene matches. Per the germline V gene, CDR1 is SQVTM and CDR2 is ANQGSEA. CDR3: CSVEDRSGTGPSYEQYF. In DNA, the CDR3 is TGCAGCGTTGAAGATCGCTCCGGGACAGGACCCTCCTACGAGCAGTACTTC.

The chain joins TRBV7-6 to TRBJ1-1, with a possible D match to TRBD1 (5 bases). Trimming pared 1 base from V and 0 bases from J, leaving 9 bases between. This CDR3 is built from 15 residues. The V gene's germline CDR1 is SGHVS and CDR2 FNYEAQ. The CDR3 reads CASSLGEGLNTEAFF. In DNA, the CDR3 is TGTGCCAGCAGCTTAGGGGAGGGACTGAACACTGAAGCTTTCTTT. The complete variable domain, with remaining parts taken from reference TRBV7-6 and TRBJ1-1, reads GAGVSQSPRYKVTKRGQDVALRCDPISGHVSLYWYRQALGQGPEFLTYFNYEAQQDKSGLPNDRFSAERPEGSISTLTIQRTEQRDSAMYRCASSLGEGLNTEAFFGQGTRLTVV.

The CDR3 here is CASSFPGVYEQYF. In DNA, the CDR3 is TGTGCCAGCAGCTTCCCAGGGGTTTACGAGCAGTACTTC. The chain recombines TRBV7-9 with TRBJ2-7; D possibly corresponds to TRBD1 (6 bases). The ends were cut back, 3 bases at V and 4 bases at J, with 10 bases in the middle. The CDR3 extends over 13 amino acids. Germline-derived CDR1 and CDR2 are SEHNR and FQNEAQ (reference sequence). The variable domain in full, with the rest retrieved from reference TRBV7-9 and TRBJ2-7, is DTGVSQNPRHKITKRGQNVTFRCDPISEHNRLYWYRQTLGQGPEFLTYFQNEAQLEKSRLLSDRFSAERPKGSFSTLEIQRTEQGDSAMYLCASSFPGVYEQYFGPGTRLTVT.

V and J are TRBV5-1 and TRBJ1-2; D gene unclear. With 4 bases removed from V and 7 bases from J, the gap between germline ends came to 11 bases. Germline V gene data show CDR1 as SGHRS and CDR2 as YFSETQ. There are 12 residues in the CDR3. The DNA for the CDR3 is TGCGCCAGCAGCGACTACGTAGGTGGCTACACCTTC. The encoded protein is CASSDYVGGYTF.

This chain connects TRBV18 to TRBJ2-3; D gene unclear. The CDR3 has 16 amino acids. The V gene lost 0 bases and the J gene lost 1 base, with 11 bases spanning the gap. CDR1 and CDR2 (germline): KGHSH, LQKENI. The DNA for the CDR3 is TGTGCCAGCTCACCACCAGGCAGACTTCGCACAGATACGCAGTATTTT. Its translation is CASSPPGRLRTDTQYF. The full variable domain, in which reference TRBV18 and TRBJ2-3 provide the parts outside the CDR3, is NAGVMQNPRHLVRRRGQEARLRCSPMKGHSHVYWYRQLPEEGLKFMVYLQKENIIDESGMPKERFSAEFPKEGPSILRIQQVVRGDSAAYFCASSPPGRLRTDTQYFGPGTRLTVL.

Details on this clone: This sample includes further DNA sequences coding for the same CDR3. CDR3 region: CASSLAGHTEAFF. The CDR3 DNA reads as TGCGCCAGCAGCTTGGCTGGGCACACTGAAGCTTTCTTT. J is TRBJ1-1 and V is TRBV5-1; D not resolved. Trimming took off 0 bases at V and 3 bases at J, with 6 bases between the two ends. The V gene's germline CDR1 is SGHRS and CDR2 YFSETQ. There are 13 residues in the CDR3.

This clone has just a few counts. The gene calls are TRBV29-1 and TRBJ2-1; D unclear. Germline V gene data show CDR1 as SQVTM and CDR2 as ANQGSEA. V lost 2 bases and J lost 7, with 9 bases in between. The CDR3 contains 12 residues. CDR3 in amino acids: CSVESLINEQFF. CDR3 DNA: TGCAGCGTTGAATCTTTAATAAATGAGCAGTTCTTC.

This clone was detected once. The chain has TRBV18 and TRBJ2-7, with TRBD1 identical over 8 bases. With 7 bases clipped from V and 7 bases from J, the junction kept 9 bases outside the gene matches. CDR1 KGHSH and CDR2 LQKENI come from the germline V gene. CDR3 length: 13 residues. The CDR3 coding sequence is TGTGCCAGCTACCGGGACAGGAATTTGGAGCAGTACTTC. Translating it yields CASYRDRNLEQYF.

This clone came up a few times. The rearrangement uses TRBV2 and TRBJ1-2, with D possibly TRBD1 on 5 matching bases. CDR1 is SNHLY, CDR2 FYNNEI, per germline. The CDR3 loop spans 15 amino acids. V lost 0 bases and J 6 bases, leaving 14 bases between the germline ends. CDR3 DNA sequence: TGTGCCAGCAGTGAAGCGCCCCGGGGGATAGATGGCTACACCTTC. It encodes CASSEAPRGIDGYTF. The complete variable domain, with remaining parts taken from reference TRBV2 and TRBJ1-2, reads EPEVTQTPSHQVTQMGQEVILRCVPISNHLYFYWYRQILGQKVEFLVSFYNNEISEKSEIFDDQFSVERPDGSNFTLKIRSTKLEDSAMYFCASSEAPRGIDGYTFGSGTRLTVV.

This chain joins TRBV19 and TRBJ2-3; possibly TRBD2 for D (5 bases). The CDR3 covers 14 residues. V was trimmed by 1 base and J by 7 bases, leaving 12 bases between them. Germline V gene data show CDR1 as LNHDA and CDR2 as SQIVND (reference sequence). The CDR3 reads CASSIVPEDYTQYF. CDR3 nucleotides: TGTGCCAGTAGTATAGTGCCGGAGGATTATACGCAGTATTTT.

The V and J genes are TRBV5-1 and TRBJ2-3, with 8 nucleotides matching TRBD1. Germline V gene sequence: CDR1 SGHRS, CDR2 YFSETQ. The CDR3 spans 13 residues. Trimming removed 5 bases from V and 1 base from J; junction bases left unmatched: 0. CDR3 sequence (DNA): TGCGCCAGCAGGACAGGGGGCACAGATACGCAGTATTTT. It yields the protein CASRTGGTDTQYF.

J is TRBJ2-1 and V is TRBV28; TRBD2 is a possible D gene (6 bases). V dropped 5 bases and J dropped 6 bases, with 20 bases sitting between them. Germline V lookup: CDR1 MDHEN, CDR2 SYDVKM. The CDR3 is 16 amino acids. This CDR3 is CASSQAFAGKVNEQFF. DNA of the CDR3: TGTGCCAGCAGTCAAGCTTTCGCGGGGAAAGTCAATGAGCAGTTCTTC.

A single count supports this clone. The genes are TRBV28 and TRBJ2-2, with 11 bases lining up with TRBD2. Unmatched junction bases numbered 11, after V lost 11 bases and J lost 6 bases. Germline V lookup: CDR1 MDHEN, CDR2 SYDVKM. The CDR3 is 15 residues long. This CDR3 is CAAGGASGRSGELFF. In DNA, the CDR3 is TGTGCCGCCGGCGGGGCTAGCGGGAGGTCCGGGGAGCTGTTTTTT.

This sequence joins TRBV6-1 and TRBJ1-2; 11 nucleotides line up with TRBD1. Losses at the gene ends were 4 bases for V and 0 bases for J; bases not matched to a gene: 7. Per the germline V gene, CDR1 is MNHNS and CDR2 is SASEGT. The CDR3 spans 17 residues. CDR3 DNA sequence: TGTGCCAGCAGTGGCGGGACAGGGGGAGAATCTAACTATGGCTACACCTTC. The encoded protein is CASSGGTGGESNYGYTF.